Each of the 7 T cell receptor beta chains below was sequenced from the same sample in a study of blood T cell repertoires in COVID-19. Generated by immunoSEQ multiplex PCR, the TCRdb table keeps only in-frame clones and is missing some. The sample consists of approximately 65,000 clones, under 85% of them appearing once. The sequenced sample consisted of peripheral blood. The receptor set was obtained from a woman of 80 years or more with active or convalescent COVID-19.

The V call is TRBV6-1, the J call TRBJ1-2; no clear D gene. The length of the CDR3 is 14 residues. The V gene lost 0 bases and the J gene lost 5 bases, with 10 bases spanning the gap. Germline CDR1 MNHNS, CDR2 SASEGT. This CDR3 reads CASSEANLSYGYTF. The CDR3 DNA follows: TGTGCCAGCAGTGAAGCGAACCTCAGTTATGGCTACACCTTC.

The rearrangement joins TRBV19 to TRBJ2-5, with 9 bases identical to TRBD2. V dropped 7 bases and J dropped 3; count of bases not matched to a gene: 3. From germline, CDR1 is LNHDA and CDR2 SQIVND (reference sequence). This CDR3 contains 13 residues. CDR3 residues: CASTLAGEETQYF. CDR3 DNA: TGTGCCAGTACCTTAGCGGGAGAAGAGACCCAGTACTTC. Complete variable domain (other parts from reference TRBV19 and TRBJ2-5): DGGITQSPKYLFRKEGQNVTLSCEQNLNHDAMYWYRQDPGQGLRLIYYSQIVNDFQKGDIAEGYSVSREKKESFPLTVTSAQKNPTAFYLCASTLAGEETQYFGPGTRLLVL.

The chain is built from TRBV30 and TRBJ1-4; 7 nucleotides agree with TRBD1. The CDR3 runs 13 residues. The germline CDR1 and CDR2 sequences are GTSNPN and SVGIG (reference sequence). V dropped 5 bases and J dropped 5; count of bases not matched to a gene: 5. The CDR3 DNA sequence: TGTGCCTGGGGTACAGGGGAGAATGAAAAACTGTTTTTT. Its protein is CAWGTGENEKLFF.

The chain is built from TRBV7-8 and TRBJ2-3, with D perhaps matching TRBD2 (7 bases). The length of the CDR3 is 15 residues. Trimming removed 0 bases from V and 4 bases from J, with 11 bases in between. Looked up from germline, CDR1 is SGHVS and CDR2 is FQNEAQ. CDR3 nucleotide sequence: TGTGCCAGCAGCTTAGCGGGGGGGCCTTCAGATACGCAGTATTTT. This gives the protein CASSLAGGPSDTQYF.

This clone occurred a few times. The rearrangement uses TRBV11-2 and TRBJ1-1; weak D call: TRBD1 (5 bases). CDR3 size: 15 residues. In germline, CDR1 is SGHAT, CDR2 FQNNGV. V was shortened by 0 bases and J by 1 base, with 9 bases between the two germline ends. In DNA, the CDR3 is TGTGCCAGCAGCTTAGATGGGGCGGCGAACACTGAAGCTTTCTTT. Its protein product is CASSLDGAANTEAFF.

This clone appeared once. The chain links TRBV10-3 to TRBJ2-7; 9 nucleotides line up with TRBD2. Looked up from germline, CDR1 is ENHRY and CDR2 is SYGVKD. The junction had 10 bases not matched to a gene; V was cut back by 7 bases and J by 3 bases. This CDR3 is 15 amino acids long. CDR3 residues: CAIMATAGGFYEQYF. In DNA form, the CDR3 reads TGTGCCATCATGGCCACAGCGGGGGGATTCTACGAGCAGTACTTC.

The sample holds a few counts of this clone. V usage is TRBV23-1 and J usage is TRBJ2-1, with 7 bases that match TRBD2. TRBV23-1 falls under the ORF class, with uncertain function. This CDR3 spans 18 amino acids. V lost 4 bases, J lost 0 bases, and 12 bases stayed unmatched. CDR3 nucleotide sequence: TGCGCCAGCAGTCGGGGTGATTATTCGGGGGGCTCCTACAATGAGCAGTTCTTC. Residues: CASSRGDYSGGSYNEQFF.